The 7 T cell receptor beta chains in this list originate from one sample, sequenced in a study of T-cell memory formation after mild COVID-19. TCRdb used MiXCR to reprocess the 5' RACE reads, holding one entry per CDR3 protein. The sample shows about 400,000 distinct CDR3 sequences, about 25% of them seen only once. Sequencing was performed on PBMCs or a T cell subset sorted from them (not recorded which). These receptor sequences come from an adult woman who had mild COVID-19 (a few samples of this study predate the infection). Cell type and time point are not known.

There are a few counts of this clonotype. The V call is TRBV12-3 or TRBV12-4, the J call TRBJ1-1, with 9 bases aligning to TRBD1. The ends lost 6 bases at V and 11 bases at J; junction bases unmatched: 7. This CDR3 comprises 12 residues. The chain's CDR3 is CASRRDRALAFF. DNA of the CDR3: TGTGCCAGCAGGCGGGACAGGGCGTTGGCTTTCTTT.

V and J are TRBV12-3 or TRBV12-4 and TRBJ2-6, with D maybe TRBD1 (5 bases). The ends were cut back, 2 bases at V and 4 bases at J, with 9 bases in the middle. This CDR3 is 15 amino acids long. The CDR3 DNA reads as TGTGCCAGCAGTTTACAGGGTTTCGGGGCCAACGTCCTGACTTTC. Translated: CASSLQGFGANVLTF.

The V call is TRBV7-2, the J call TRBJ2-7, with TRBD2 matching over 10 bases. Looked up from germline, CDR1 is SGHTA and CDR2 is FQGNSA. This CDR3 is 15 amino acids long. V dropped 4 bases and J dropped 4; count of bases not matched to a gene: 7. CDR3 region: CASSSGTSVGYEQYF. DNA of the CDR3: TGTGCCAGCAGCTCGGGGACTAGCGTTGGTTACGAGCAGTACTTC. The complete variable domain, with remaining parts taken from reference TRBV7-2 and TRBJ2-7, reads GAGVSQSPSNKVTEKGKDVELRCDPISGHTALYWYRQSLGQGLEFLIYFQGNSAPDKSGLPSDRFSAERTGGSVSTLTIQRTQQEDSAVYLCASSSGTSVGYEQYFGPGTRLTVT.

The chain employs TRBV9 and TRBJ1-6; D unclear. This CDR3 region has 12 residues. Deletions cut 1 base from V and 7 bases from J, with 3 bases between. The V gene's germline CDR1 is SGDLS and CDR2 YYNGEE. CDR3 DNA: TGTGCCAGCAGCGTATTCAATTCACCCCTCCACTTT. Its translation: CASSVFNSPLHF.

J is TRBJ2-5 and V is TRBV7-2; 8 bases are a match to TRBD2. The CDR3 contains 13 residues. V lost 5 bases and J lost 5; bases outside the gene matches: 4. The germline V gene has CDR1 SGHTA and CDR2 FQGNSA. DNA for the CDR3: TGTGCCAGCAGCCCTGCTAGCGGGGAGACCCAGTACTTC. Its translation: CASSPASGETQYF. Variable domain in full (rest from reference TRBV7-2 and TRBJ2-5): GAGVSQSPSNKVTEKGKDVELRCDPISGHTALYWYRQSLGQGLEFLIYFQGNSAPDKSGLPSDRFSAERTGGSVSTLTIQRTQQEDSAVYLCASSPASGETQYFGPGTRLLVL.

DNA for the CDR3: TGCGCCAGCAGCCAAGTCCTGGGACAGGGCCGCTACGAGCAGTACTTC. This codes for CASSQVLGQGRYEQYF. V usage is TRBV4-1 and J usage is TRBJ2-7; 9 nucleotides match TRBD1. J was trimmed by 3 bases and V by 1 base; bases with no gene match: 7. CDR1 and CDR2 (germline): MGHRA, YSYEKL. CDR3 length: 16 residues.

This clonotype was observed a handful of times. CDR3 in DNA: TGTGCCAGCAGCTTAAGCCACGAGCAGTACTTC. This encodes CASSLSHEQYF. The J gene is TRBJ2-7, the V gene TRBV7-9; no clear D gene. This CDR3 spans 11 amino acids. Looked up from germline, CDR1 is SEHNR and CDR2 is FQNEAQ (reference sequence). V was pared by 2 bases and J by 5 bases, with 4 bases between.